The 24 T cell receptor beta chains presented below share a single source sample, sequenced in a study of OX40 agonist ivuxolimab in advanced cancers. Repertoires were generated with immunoSEQ multiplex PCR, while TCRdb's copy carries only in-frame clones and drops some. The table records about 53,000 clones, roughly 88% of them present only once. The sample in question was CD4+ or CD8+ T cells sorted from blood, obtained in a trial of the OX40 agonist ivuxolimab. The receptor set was obtained from an adult with an advanced solid tumor such as melanoma, head and neck, liver or kidney cancer.

This chain uses TRBV5-1 with TRBJ2-6, with D possibly matching TRBD1 (5 bases). This CDR3 comprises 16 residues. The V gene's germline CDR1 is SGHRS and CDR2 YFSETQ. Trimming shortened V by 6 bases and J by 4 bases, and 17 bases separated the two germline ends. In DNA form, the CDR3 reads TGCGCCAGCATCCAGGGTACTGAAGCCGGGGCCAACGTCCTGACTTTC. Translated: CASIQGTEAGANVLTF.

This chain joins TRBV6-5 and TRBJ1-1; D may be TRBD1 (5 bases). V lost 8 bases to trimming and J lost 4 bases, with 14 bases between them. The CDR3 runs to 13 residues. Germline V CDR1 and CDR2: MNHEY, SVGAGI. DNA for the CDR3: TGTGCCAGCTCACTCTCCGGGGGCACTGAAGCTTTCTTT. It translates to CASSLSGGTEAFF.

V and J are TRBV2 and TRBJ2-3, with 10 bases matching TRBD2. The CDR3 length is 14 residues. The germline gives CDR1 SNHLY, CDR2 FYNNEI. V trimming: 7 bases; J trimming: 6 bases; junction bases outside the gene matches: 7. The CDR3 is CASTGKLAGDTQYF. In nucleotides, the CDR3 is TGTGCCAGCACGGGGAAACTAGCGGGGGATACGCAGTATTTT. The whole variable domain, remainder taken from reference TRBV2 and TRBJ2-3, is EPEVTQTPSHQVTQMGQEVILRCVPISNHLYFYWYRQILGQKVEFLVSFYNNEISEKSEIFDDQFSVERPDGSNFTLKIRSTKLEDSAMYFCASTGKLAGDTQYFGPGTRLTVL.

V is TRBV7-8 and J is TRBJ2-1; TRBD2 aligns across 10 bases. From germline, CDR1 is SGHVS and CDR2 FQNEAQ. The ends lost 2 bases at V and 9 bases at J; junction bases unmatched: 7. The CDR3 has 15 residues. In DNA, the CDR3 is TGTGCCAGCAGCTTAATCACTAGCGGGACGGGTGAGCAGTTCTTC. Translated, it gives CASSLITSGTGEQFF. Complete variable domain (other parts from reference TRBV7-8 and TRBJ2-1): GAGVSQSPRYKVAKRGQDVALRCDPISGHVSLFWYQQALGQGPEFLTYFQNEAQLDKSGLPSDRFFAERPEGSVSTLKIQRTQQEDSAVYLCASSLITSGTGEQFFGPGTRLTVL.

The chain is built from TRBV5-1 and TRBJ2-7; TRBD1 agrees at 7 bases. The CDR3 covers 13 residues. Germline V gives CDR1 SGHRS, CDR2 YFSETQ. The ends lost 3 bases at V and 5 bases at J; junction bases unmatched: 5. CDR3 residues: CASSYRGVNEQYF. For the CDR3, the DNA is TGCGCCAGCAGCTACAGGGGCGTAAACGAGCAGTACTTC.

This sequence joins TRBV7-9 and TRBJ1-2, with 7 bases lining up with TRBD1. After removal of 5 bases from V and 1 base from J, the junction contained 13 bases not matched to a gene. Germline V gene lookup returns CDR1 SEHNR and CDR2 FQNEAQ (reference sequence). This CDR3 comprises 17 residues. CDR3 sequence (DNA): TGTGCCAGCAGCCCTAGCTCCCCACAGGGGATTAACTATGGCTACACCTTC. Protein sequence: CASSPSSPQGINYGYTF. Full variable domain (rest looked up from reference TRBV7-9 and TRBJ1-2): DTGVSQNPRHKITKRGQNVTFRCDPISEHNRLYWYRQTLGQGPEFLTYFQNEAQLEKSRLLSDRFSAERPKGSFSTLEIQRTEQGDSAMYLCASSPSSPQGINYGYTFGSGTRLTVV.

The chain is built from TRBV11-2 and TRBJ2-7; D not resolved. The V gene's germline CDR1 is SGHAT and CDR2 FQNNGV. Trimming took 1 base from V and 3 from J, leaving 10 bases between them. This CDR3 is built from 14 residues. This CDR3 reads CASSLGSFIYEQYF. The CDR3 DNA reads TGTGCCAGCAGCTTAGGTAGCTTTATCTACGAGCAGTACTTC.

The J gene is TRBJ1-4, the V gene TRBV6-5, with TRBD1 matching 9 bases. CDR1 and CDR2 from the germline V gene are MNHEY and SVGAGI. The CDR3 extends over 15 amino acids. Losses at the gene ends were 6 bases for V and 10 bases for J; bases not matched to a gene: 12. CDR3 coding DNA: TGTGCCAGCAGAGAGAACAGGGGGCAGGGGCGAAAACTGTTTTTT. It codes for CASRENRGQGRKLFF.

The CDR3 region is CAWSVQRGGREKLFF. CDR3 coding DNA: TGTGCCTGGAGTGTACAGAGGGGCGGGCGGGAAAAACTGTTTTTT. The chain has TRBV30 and TRBJ1-4; a possible D gene is TRBD1 (5 bases). V lost 0 bases to trimming and J lost 8 bases, with 16 bases between them. Germline V gives CDR1 GTSNPN, CDR2 SVGIG (reference sequence). This CDR3 region has 15 residues.

The rearrangement links TRBV7-8 to TRBJ1-3, with D unclear. The germline V and J ends were trimmed by 4 bases and 0 bases, with 10 bases remaining between them. Germline V gives CDR1 SGHVS, CDR2 FQNEAQ. The CDR3 loop spans 15 amino acids. The CDR3 DNA is TGTGCCAGCAGCTGGGGTGGACTCTCTGGAAACACCATATATTTT. Its translation is CASSWGGLSGNTIYF. Looking up the rest from reference TRBV7-8 and TRBJ1-3 gives the full variable domain: GAGVSQSPRYKVAKRGQDVALRCDPISGHVSLFWYQQALGQGPEFLTYFQNEAQLDKSGLPSDRFFAERPEGSVSTLKIQRTQQEDSAVYLCASSWGGLSGNTIYFGEGSWLTVV.

V usage is TRBV4-2 and J usage is TRBJ2-2; TRBD2 matches 12 bases. Trimming removed 3 bases from V and 5 bases from J; junction bases left unmatched: 10. Per germline, CDR1 LGHNA and CDR2 YNFKEQ. The CDR3 consists of 18 residues. In DNA form, the CDR3 reads TGTGCCAGCAGCCACCCCAGCGTCGGGACTAGCGGGACCGGGGAGCTGTTTTTT. Translating gives CASSHPSVGTSGTGELFF.

This clone was seen just once. The chain carries TRBV10-1 and TRBJ2-1; D is unresolved. Trimming removed 6 bases from V and 4 bases from J, with 7 bases in between. CDR1 and CDR2 from the germline V gene are WNHNN and SYGVQD (reference sequence). The CDR3 sequence is 12 residues long. The CDR3 nucleotides are TGCGCCAGCAGCCACATTTACAATGAGCAGTTCTTC. Its protein is CASSHIYNEQFF.

CDR3: CAISLAGFTDTQYF. CDR3 coding DNA: TGTGCCATTTCACTAGCGGGGTTCACAGATACGCAGTATTTT. The chain couples TRBV6-1 to TRBJ2-3; 10 bases agree with TRBD2. Trimming cost V 10 bases and J 2 bases; bases outside gene matches: 6. The CDR3 is 14 residues long. In germline, CDR1 is MNHNS, CDR2 SASEGT.

About this clone itself: This same CDR3 is encoded by further DNA sequences in the sample. V gene TRBV19 combines with J gene TRBJ2-7, with 7 bases that match TRBD1. J lost 2 bases, V lost 4 bases, and 2 bases had no gene match. This CDR3 is 13 amino acids long. Per the germline V gene, CDR1 is LNHDA and CDR2 is SQIVND (reference sequence). The CDR3 bases are TGTGCCAGTAGTAATGGACAGGCCTACGAGCAGTACTTC. Amino acid sequence: CASSNGQAYEQYF.

The chain joins TRBV10-3 to TRBJ2-7; tentative D call: TRBD2 (6 bases). The CDR3 sequence is 14 residues long. CDR1 and CDR2 from the germline V gene are ENHRY and SYGVKD. Trimming removed 5 bases at V and 1 base at J, with 12 bases between. The CDR3, as DNA: TGTGCCATCAGTCCGGGGACTGATTCCTACGAGCAGTACTTC. It encodes CAISPGTDSYEQYF.

The rearrangement joins TRBV28 to TRBJ1-1; D gene uncertain. Trimming removed 7 bases at V and 0 bases at J, with 18 bases between. In germline, CDR1 is MDHEN, CDR2 SYDVKM. The CDR3 totals 16 residues. DNA of the CDR3: TGTGCCAGCATTAACCGAGGTAGGAGCATGAACACTGAAGCTTTCTTT. Its translation: CASINRGRSMNTEAFF. Variable domain in full (rest from reference TRBV28 and TRBJ1-1): DVKVTQSSRYLVKRTGEKVFLECVQDMDHENMFWYRQDPGLGLRLIYFSYDVKMKEKGDIPEGYSVSREKKERFSLILESASTNQTSMYLCASINRGRSMNTEAFFGQGTRLTVV.

CDR3 nucleotides: TGTGCCAGCAGCACAGGGACAGGGTGGTCCGGGGCCAACGTCCTGACTTTC. Encoded protein: CASSTGTGWSGANVLTF. The chain recombines TRBV7-2 with TRBJ2-6; 9 bases match TRBD1. After removal of 5 bases from V and 4 bases from J, the junction contained 9 bases not matched to a gene. This CDR3 region has 17 residues. Germline values: CDR1 SGHTA, CDR2 FQGNSA.

This clone was observed a few times. V is TRBV19 and J is TRBJ2-5; TRBD1 might be the D (5 bases). V lost 4 bases to trimming and J lost 6 bases, with 12 bases between them. The CDR3 runs to 13 residues. Germline assignment: CDR1 LNHDA and CDR2 SQIVND (reference sequence). As DNA, the CDR3 is TGTGCCAGTAGTACGCAGGGTTTGCAGACCCAGTACTTC. This encodes CASSTQGLQTQYF. The full variable domain, completed using reference TRBV19 and TRBJ2-5, is DGGITQSPKYLFRKEGQNVTLSCEQNLNHDAMYWYRQDPGQGLRLIYYSQIVNDFQKGDIAEGYSVSREKKESFPLTVTSAQKNPTAFYLCASSTQGLQTQYFGPGTRLLVL.

The chain has TRBV5-1 and TRBJ2-5; D is perhaps TRBD1 (5 bases). The CDR3 spans 15 residues. The germline V gene encodes CDR1 SGHRS and CDR2 YFSETQ. Trimming took 0 bases from V and 2 from J, leaving 11 bases between them. The CDR3 is CASSLGVGQQETQYF. The CDR3 DNA reads TGCGCCAGCAGCTTGGGGGTGGGGCAGCAAGAGACCCAGTACTTC.

The chain combines TRBV7-2 with TRBJ2-1; 8 bases fit TRBD2. The junction had 10 bases not matched to a gene; V was cut back by 5 bases and J by 4 bases. This CDR3 contains 16 residues. Germline V gene sequence: CDR1 SGHTA, CDR2 FQGNSA. Written as DNA, the CDR3 is TGTGCCAGCAGCGGGGCCACTAGCGGAAGATACAATGAGCAGTTCTTC. This encodes CASSGATSGRYNEQFF. The full variable domain, with the rest looked up from reference TRBV7-2 and TRBJ2-1, is GAGVSQSPSNKVTEKGKDVELRCDPISGHTALYWYRQSLGQGLEFLIYFQGNSAPDKSGLPSDRFSAERTGGSVSTLTIQRTQQEDSAVYLCASSGATSGRYNEQFFGPGTRLTVL.

This chain uses TRBV7-2 with TRBJ2-7, with D perhaps matching TRBD2 (5 bases). V shed 2 bases and J shed 4 bases, with 15 bases lying between them. Per germline, CDR1 SGHTA and CDR2 FQGNSA. The CDR3 covers 15 residues. The CDR3 here is CASSLLAGREYEQYF. Written as DNA, the CDR3 is TGTGCCAGCAGCTTACTAGCTGGGAGAGAGTACGAGCAGTACTTC.

This clone came up once. The chain has TRBV9 and TRBJ2-1; perhaps TRBD2 as D (5 bases). The CDR3 covers 15 residues. V shed 2 bases and J shed 2 bases, with 11 bases lying between them. Germline lookup yields CDR1 SGDLS and CDR2 YYNGEE. CDR3 DNA: TGTGCCAGCAGCGTGAGTCTGGGAGCCTACAATGAGCAGTTCTTC. Translating it yields CASSVSLGAYNEQFF.

This clone was seen a handful of times. V gene TRBV28 combines with J gene TRBJ2-2; no clear D. CDR3 length: 12 residues. Germline V gives CDR1 MDHEN, CDR2 SYDVKM. V gave up 5 bases and J gave up 3 bases, with 4 bases separating them. The CDR3 nucleotides read TGTGCCAGCAGTCTGGACACCGGGGAGCTGTTTTTT. Its protein is CASSLDTGELFF.

The chain links TRBV4-1 to TRBJ1-2; D is perhaps TRBD1 (5 bases). There are 15 residues in the CDR3. In germline, CDR1 is MGHRA, CDR2 YSYEKL. Trimming cost V 1 base and J 2 bases, with 11 bases left between them. Written as DNA, the CDR3 is TGCGCCAGCAGCCAAGTACCGACAGAGAACTATGGCTACACCTTC. Its translation is CASSQVPTENYGYTF.